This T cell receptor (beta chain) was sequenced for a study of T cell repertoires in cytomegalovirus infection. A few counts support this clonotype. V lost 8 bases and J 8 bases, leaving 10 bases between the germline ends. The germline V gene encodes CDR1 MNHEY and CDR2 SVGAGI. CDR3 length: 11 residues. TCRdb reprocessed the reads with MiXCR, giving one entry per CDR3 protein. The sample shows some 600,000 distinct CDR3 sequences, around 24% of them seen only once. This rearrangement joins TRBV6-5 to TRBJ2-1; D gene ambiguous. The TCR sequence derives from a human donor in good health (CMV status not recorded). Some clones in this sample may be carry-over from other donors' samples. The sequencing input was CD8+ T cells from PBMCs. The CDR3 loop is CASFRRDEQFF. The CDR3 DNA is TGTGCCAGCTTTAGAAGAGATGAGCAGTTCTTC.